The present T cell receptor (beta chain) was sequenced within a study of cytomegalovirus exposure and HLA in healthy donors. Nominally healthy donors were sampled, though unrecorded immune exposures were likely. This clone was recorded a few times. A multiplex PCR was run with 60 Vbeta primers and 13 Jbeta primers. Sequenced by immunoSEQ multiplex PCR; TCRdb stores in-frame clones only, minus some. The sample includes around 200,000 clones, 70% to 80% of them seen just once. The sequenced sample consisted of PBMCs. The source of this sequence is a male donor in good health and CMV-seronegative.

CDR3 residues: CASSFWDRGDGYTF. DNA for the CDR3: TGTGCCAGCAGTTTTTGGGACAGGGGGGACGGCTACACCTTC. V and J are TRBV27 and TRBJ1-2; 11 bases are shared with TRBD1. Trimming at V came to 3 bases and at J to 8 bases, leaving 5 bases not matched to a gene. CDR1 is MNHEY, CDR2 SMNVEV, per germline (reference sequence). The CDR3 loop spans 14 amino acids.